The present T cell receptor (beta chain) was sequenced within a study of T cell repertoires in cytomegalovirus infection. This clonotype was found a few times. One entry per CDR3 protein results from TCRdb running MiXCR on the reads. The sample has around 630,000 distinct CDR3 sequences, 24% seen once; the top ten hold less than 9.5%. Germline-derived CDR1 and CDR2 are SGHRS and YFSETQ. V shed 0 bases and J shed 5 bases, with 9 bases lying between them. The CDR3 covers 13 residues. The V call is TRBV5-1, the J call TRBJ2-7; D possibly matches TRBD1 or TRBD2 (5 bases each). This sequence originates from a human donor in good health (CMV status not recorded). Some clones in this sample may be carry-over from other donors' samples. The sample consisted of CD8+ T cells from PBMCs. The CDR3 loop is CASSLATGHEQYF. The DNA of the CDR3 is TGCGCCAGCAGCTTGGCCACGGGGCACGAGCAGTACTTC.